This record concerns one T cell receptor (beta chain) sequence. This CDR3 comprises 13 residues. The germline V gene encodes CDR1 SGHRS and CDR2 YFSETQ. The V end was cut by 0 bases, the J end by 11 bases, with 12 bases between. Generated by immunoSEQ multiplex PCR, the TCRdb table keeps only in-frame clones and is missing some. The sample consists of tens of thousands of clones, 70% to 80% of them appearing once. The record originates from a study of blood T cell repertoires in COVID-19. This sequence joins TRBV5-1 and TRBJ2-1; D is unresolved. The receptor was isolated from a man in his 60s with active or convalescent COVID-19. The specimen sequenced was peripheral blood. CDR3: CASSLEGRMKQFF. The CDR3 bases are TGCGCCAGCAGCTTGGAAGGCAGGATGAAGCAGTTCTTC.